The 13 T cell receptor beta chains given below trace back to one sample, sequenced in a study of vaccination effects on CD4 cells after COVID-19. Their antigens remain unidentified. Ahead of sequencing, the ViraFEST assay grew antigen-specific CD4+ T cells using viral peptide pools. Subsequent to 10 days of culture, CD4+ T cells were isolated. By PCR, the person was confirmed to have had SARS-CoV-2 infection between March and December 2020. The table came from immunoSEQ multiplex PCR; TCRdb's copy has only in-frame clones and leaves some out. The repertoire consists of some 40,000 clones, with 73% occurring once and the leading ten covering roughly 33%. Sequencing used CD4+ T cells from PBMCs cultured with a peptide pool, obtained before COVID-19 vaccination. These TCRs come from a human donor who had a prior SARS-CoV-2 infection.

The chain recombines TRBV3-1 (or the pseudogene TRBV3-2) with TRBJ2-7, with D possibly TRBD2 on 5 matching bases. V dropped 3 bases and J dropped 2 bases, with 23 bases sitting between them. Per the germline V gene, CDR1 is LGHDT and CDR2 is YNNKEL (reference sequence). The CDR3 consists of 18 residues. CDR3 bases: TGTGCCAGCAGCCAGAGATTGTCGTTGGGTGGGGAGACCTACGAGCAGTACTTC. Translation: CASSQRLSLGGETYEQYF.

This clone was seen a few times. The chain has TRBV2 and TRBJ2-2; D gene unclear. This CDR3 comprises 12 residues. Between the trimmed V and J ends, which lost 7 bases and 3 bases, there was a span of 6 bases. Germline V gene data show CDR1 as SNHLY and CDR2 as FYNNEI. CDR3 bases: TGTGCCAGCACAATCTACACCGGGGAGCTGTTTTTT. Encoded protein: CASTIYTGELFF.

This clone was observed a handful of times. Here the CDR3 DNA reads TGCAGCGTTGAAGACAGAGATACGCAGTATTTT. Translating gives CSVEDRDTQYF. The V and J genes are TRBV29-1 and TRBJ2-3; D unclear. The germline V gene has CDR1 SQVTM and CDR2 ANQGSEA. Trimming removed 0 bases at V and 5 bases at J, with 3 bases between. CDR3 length: 11 residues.

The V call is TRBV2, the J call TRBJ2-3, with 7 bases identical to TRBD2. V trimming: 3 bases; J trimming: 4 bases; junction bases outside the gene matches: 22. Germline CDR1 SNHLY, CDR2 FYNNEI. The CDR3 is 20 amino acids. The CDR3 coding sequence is TGTGCCAGCAGTGACCCTCTCGAACGGGGAGCGGGGTTCTTAGCAGATACGCAGTATTTT. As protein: CASSDPLERGAGFLADTQYF.

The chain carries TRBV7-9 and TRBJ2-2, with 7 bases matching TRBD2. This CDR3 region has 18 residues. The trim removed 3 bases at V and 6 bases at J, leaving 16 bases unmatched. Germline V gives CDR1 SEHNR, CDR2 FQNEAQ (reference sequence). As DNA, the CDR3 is TGTGCCAGCAGCTTGCGTTGGGCGGGAGCCTACGGTGCCGGGGAGCTGTTTTTT. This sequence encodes CASSLRWAGAYGAGELFF.

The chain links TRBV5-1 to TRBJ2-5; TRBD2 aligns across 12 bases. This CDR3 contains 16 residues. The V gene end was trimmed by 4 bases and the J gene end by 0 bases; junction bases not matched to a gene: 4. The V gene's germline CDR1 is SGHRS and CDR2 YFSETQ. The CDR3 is CASSRGTSGYQETQYF. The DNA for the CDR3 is TGCGCCAGCAGCCGAGGGACTAGCGGGTACCAAGAGACCCAGTACTTC.

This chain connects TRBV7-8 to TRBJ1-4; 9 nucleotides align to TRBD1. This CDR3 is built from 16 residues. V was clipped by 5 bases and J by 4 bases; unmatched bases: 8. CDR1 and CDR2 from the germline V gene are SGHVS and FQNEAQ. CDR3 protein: CASSPDLGQGNEKLFF. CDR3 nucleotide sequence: TGTGCCAGCAGCCCCGATCTGGGACAGGGTAATGAAAAACTGTTTTTT.

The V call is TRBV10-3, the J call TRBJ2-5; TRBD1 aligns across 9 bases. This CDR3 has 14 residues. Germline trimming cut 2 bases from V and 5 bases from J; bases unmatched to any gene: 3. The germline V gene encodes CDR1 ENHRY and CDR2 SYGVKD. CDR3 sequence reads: CAISEGTGRETQYF. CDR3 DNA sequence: TGTGCCATCAGTGAGGGGACAGGGAGGGAGACCCAGTACTTC.

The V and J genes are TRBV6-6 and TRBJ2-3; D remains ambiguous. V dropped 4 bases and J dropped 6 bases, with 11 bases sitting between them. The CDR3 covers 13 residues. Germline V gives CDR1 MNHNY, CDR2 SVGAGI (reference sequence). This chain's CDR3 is CASSSMLSDTQYF. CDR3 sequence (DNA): TGTGCCAGCAGTTCCATGTTATCGGATACGCAGTATTTT.

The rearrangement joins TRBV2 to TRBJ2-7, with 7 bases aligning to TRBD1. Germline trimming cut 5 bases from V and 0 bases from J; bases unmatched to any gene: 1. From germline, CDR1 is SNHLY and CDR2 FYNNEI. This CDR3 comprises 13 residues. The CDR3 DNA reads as TGTGCCAGCAGTTGGGACAGCTCCTACGAGCAGTACTTC. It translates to CASSWDSSYEQYF.

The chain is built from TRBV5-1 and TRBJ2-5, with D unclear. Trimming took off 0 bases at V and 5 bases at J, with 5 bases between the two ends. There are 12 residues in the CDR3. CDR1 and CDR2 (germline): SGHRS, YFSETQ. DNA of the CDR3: TGCGCCAGCAGCTTGGGTTGGGAGACCCAGTACTTC. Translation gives CASSLGWETQYF.

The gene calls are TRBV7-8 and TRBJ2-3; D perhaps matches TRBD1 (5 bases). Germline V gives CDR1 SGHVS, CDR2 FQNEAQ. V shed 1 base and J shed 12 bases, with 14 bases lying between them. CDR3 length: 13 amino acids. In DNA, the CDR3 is TGTGCCAGCAGCTTAGATGGCAGGGTTCGTCAGTATTTT. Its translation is CASSLDGRVRQYF.

CDR3 bases: TGTGCCAGCAGCTTGGGGACTAGCGGAGGCTACAATGAGCAGTTCTTC. The encoded protein is CASSLGTSGGYNEQFF. The rearrangement links TRBV11-2 to TRBJ2-1; 11 bases align to TRBD2. V shed 3 bases and J 3 bases; nucleotides not matched to a gene: 4. Germline CDR1 is SGHAT and CDR2 is FQNNGV. The CDR3 loop spans 16 amino acids.